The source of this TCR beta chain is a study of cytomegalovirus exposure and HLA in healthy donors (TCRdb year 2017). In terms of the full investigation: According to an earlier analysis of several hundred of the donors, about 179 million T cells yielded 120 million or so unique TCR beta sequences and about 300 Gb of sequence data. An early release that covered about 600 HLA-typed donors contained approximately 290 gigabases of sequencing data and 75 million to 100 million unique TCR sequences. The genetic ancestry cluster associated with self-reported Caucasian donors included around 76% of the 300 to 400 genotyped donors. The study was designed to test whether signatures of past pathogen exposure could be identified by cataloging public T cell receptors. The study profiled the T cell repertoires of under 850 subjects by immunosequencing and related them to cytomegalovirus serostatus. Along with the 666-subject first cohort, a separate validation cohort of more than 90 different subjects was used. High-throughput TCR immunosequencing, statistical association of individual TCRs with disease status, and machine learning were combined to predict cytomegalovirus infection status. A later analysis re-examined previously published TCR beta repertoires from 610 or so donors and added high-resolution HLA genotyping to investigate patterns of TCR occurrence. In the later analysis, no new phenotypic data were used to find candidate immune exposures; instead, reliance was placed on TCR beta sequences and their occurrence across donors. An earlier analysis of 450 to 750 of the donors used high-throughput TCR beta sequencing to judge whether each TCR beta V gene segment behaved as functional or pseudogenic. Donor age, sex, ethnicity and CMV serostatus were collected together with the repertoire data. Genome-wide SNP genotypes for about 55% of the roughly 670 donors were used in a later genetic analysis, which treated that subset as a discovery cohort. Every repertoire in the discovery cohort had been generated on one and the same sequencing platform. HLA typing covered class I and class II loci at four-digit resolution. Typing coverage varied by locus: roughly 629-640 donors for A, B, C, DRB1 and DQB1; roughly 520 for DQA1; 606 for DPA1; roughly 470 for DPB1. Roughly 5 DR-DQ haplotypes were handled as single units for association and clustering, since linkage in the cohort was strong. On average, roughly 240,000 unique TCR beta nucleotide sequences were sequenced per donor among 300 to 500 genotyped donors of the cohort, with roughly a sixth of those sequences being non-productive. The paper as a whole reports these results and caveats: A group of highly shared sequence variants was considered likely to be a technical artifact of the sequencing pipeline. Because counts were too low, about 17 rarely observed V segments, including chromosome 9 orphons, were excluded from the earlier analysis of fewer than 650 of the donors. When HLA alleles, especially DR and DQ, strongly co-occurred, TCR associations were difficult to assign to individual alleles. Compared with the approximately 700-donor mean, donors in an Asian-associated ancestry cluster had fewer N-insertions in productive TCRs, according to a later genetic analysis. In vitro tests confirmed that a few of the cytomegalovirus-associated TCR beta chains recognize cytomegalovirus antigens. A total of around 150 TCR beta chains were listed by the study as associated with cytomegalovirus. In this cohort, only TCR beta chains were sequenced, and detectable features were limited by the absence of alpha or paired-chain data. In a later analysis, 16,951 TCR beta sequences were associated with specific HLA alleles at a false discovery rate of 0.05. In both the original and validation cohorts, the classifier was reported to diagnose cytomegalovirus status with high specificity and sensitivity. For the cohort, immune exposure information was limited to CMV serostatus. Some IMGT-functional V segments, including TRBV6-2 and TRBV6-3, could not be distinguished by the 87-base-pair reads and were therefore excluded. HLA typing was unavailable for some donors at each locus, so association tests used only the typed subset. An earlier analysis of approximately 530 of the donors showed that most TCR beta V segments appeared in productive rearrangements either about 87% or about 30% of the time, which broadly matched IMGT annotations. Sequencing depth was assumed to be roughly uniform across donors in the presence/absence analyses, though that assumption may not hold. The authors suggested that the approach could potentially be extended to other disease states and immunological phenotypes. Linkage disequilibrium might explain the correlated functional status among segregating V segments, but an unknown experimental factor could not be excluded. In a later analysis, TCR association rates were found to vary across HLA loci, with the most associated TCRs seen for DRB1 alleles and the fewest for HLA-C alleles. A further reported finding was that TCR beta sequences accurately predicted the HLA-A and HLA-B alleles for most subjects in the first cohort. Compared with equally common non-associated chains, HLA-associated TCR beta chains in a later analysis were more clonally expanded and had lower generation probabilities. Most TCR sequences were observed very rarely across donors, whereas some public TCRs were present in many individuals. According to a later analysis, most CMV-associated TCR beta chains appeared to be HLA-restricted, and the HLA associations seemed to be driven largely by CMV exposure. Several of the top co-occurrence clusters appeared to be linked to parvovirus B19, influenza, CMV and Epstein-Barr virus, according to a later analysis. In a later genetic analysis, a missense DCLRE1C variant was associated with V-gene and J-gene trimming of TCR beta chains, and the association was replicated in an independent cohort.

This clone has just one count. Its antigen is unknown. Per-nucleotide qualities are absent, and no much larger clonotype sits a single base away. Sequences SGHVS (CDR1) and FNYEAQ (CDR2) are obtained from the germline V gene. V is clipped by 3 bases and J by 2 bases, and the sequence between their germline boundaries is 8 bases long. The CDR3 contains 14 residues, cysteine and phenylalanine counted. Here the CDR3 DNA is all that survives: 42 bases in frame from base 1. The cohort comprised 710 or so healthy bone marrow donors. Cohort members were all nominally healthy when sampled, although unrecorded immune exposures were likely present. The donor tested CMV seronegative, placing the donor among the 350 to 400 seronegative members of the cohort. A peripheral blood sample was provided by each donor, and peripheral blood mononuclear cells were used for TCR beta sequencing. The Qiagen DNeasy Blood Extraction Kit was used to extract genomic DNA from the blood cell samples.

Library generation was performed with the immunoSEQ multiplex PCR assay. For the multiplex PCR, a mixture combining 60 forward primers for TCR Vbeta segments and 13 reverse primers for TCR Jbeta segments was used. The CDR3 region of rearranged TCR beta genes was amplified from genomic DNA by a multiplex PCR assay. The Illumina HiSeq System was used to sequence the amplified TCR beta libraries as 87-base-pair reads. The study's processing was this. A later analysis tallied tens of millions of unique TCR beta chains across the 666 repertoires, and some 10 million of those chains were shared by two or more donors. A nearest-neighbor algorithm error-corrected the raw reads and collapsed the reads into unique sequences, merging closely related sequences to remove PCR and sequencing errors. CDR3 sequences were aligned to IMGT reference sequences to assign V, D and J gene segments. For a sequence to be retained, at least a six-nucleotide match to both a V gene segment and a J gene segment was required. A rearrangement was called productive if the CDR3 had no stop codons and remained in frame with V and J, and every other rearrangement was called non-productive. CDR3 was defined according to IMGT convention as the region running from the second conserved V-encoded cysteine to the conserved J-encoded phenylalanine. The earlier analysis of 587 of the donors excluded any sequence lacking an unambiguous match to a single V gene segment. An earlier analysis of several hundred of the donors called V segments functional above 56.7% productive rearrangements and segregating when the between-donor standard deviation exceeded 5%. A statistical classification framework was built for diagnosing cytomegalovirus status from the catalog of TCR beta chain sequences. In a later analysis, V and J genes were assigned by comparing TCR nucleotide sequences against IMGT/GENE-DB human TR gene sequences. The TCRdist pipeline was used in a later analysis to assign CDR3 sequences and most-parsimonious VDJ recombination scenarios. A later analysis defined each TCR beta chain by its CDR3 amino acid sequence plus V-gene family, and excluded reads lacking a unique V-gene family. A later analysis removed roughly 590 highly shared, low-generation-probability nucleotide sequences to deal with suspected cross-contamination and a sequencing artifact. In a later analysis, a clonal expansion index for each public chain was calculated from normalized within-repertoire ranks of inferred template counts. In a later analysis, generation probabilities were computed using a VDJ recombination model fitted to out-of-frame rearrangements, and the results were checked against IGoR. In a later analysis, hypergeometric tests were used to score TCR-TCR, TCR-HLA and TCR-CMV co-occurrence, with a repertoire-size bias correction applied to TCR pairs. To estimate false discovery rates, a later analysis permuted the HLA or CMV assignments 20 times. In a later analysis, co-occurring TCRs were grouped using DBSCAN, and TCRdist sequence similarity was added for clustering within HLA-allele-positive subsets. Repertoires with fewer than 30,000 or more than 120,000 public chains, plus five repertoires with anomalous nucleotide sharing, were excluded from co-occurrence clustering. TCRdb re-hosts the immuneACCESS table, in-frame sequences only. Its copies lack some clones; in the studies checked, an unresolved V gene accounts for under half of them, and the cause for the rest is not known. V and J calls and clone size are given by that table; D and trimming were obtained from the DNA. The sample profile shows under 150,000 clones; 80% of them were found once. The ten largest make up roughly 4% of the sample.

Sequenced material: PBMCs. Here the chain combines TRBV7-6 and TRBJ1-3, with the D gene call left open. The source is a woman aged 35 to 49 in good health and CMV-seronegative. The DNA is TGTGCCAGCAGCTTGGGAGCAACTGGAAACACCATATATTTT. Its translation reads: CASSLGATGNTIYF.